The clone carrying this TCR beta chain was counted many times. What it binds is unknown. This sample stems from a study of T cells in Graves' hyperthyroidism and ophthalmopathy. Amplification of TCR beta CDR3 regions used RNA as the template. TCR CDR3 regions were first amplified by RT-PCR with HTBI primers. One entry per CDR3 protein, called by TCRdb with MiXCR from the multiplex PCR reads. The sample has some 600,000 distinct CDR3 sequences, around 45% seen once. Broader study findings: The authors' 13 V-J model separated ophthalmopathy from stable hyperthyroidism. A median approximately 6.5 months before onset, the model predicted ophthalmopathy.

Trimming took off 4 bases at V and 5 bases at J, with 14 bases between the two ends. The length of the CDR3 is 14 residues. CDR1 is SGHTA, CDR2 FQGNSA, per germline. The sequenced material came from peripheral blood or thyroid tissue (not recorded which). The chain combines TRBV7-2 with TRBJ2-5, with D possibly being TRBD1 (5 bases). The receptor comes from a young woman with Graves' hyperthyroidism. Written as DNA, the CDR3 is TGTGCCAGCAGCTCCAAGGGGCCGCGGGAGACCCAGTACTTC. Its protein is CASSSKGPRETQYF.